This TCR beta chain emerged from a study of radiation and T cells in renal cell carcinoma. The study's findings and limits: Without pretreatment biopsies, baseline tumor clonotype presence was undetermined.

Clones were read by immunoSEQ multiplex PCR, and TCRdb kept only the in-frame ones, dropping some. In the table there are 20,000 or so clones, under 55% of which are singletons. The treatment: 15 Gy SBRT to primary tumor, nephrectomy 4 weeks later. Nephrectomy followed 15 Gy stereotactic body radiation by 4 weeks. This renal cell carcinoma was of the clear cell type. A remark on this clone: Its antigen is unknown.

This CDR3 has 14 amino acids. CDR1 and CDR2 from the germline V gene are ENHRY and SYGVKD. V gave up 6 bases and J gave up 0 bases, with 10 bases separating them. The receptor was derived from a man aged 50-59 years with renal cell carcinoma. The specimen comprised tumor tissue, sampled from a patient whose treatment included radiotherapy and nephrectomy. The chain links TRBV10-3 to TRBJ2-3; either TRBD1 or TRBD2 may supply D (5 bases each). The CDR3 region has the DNA TGTGCCATCAGGGTGGGGGTCAGCACAGATACGCAGTATTTT. Translating gives CAIRVGVSTDTQYF.